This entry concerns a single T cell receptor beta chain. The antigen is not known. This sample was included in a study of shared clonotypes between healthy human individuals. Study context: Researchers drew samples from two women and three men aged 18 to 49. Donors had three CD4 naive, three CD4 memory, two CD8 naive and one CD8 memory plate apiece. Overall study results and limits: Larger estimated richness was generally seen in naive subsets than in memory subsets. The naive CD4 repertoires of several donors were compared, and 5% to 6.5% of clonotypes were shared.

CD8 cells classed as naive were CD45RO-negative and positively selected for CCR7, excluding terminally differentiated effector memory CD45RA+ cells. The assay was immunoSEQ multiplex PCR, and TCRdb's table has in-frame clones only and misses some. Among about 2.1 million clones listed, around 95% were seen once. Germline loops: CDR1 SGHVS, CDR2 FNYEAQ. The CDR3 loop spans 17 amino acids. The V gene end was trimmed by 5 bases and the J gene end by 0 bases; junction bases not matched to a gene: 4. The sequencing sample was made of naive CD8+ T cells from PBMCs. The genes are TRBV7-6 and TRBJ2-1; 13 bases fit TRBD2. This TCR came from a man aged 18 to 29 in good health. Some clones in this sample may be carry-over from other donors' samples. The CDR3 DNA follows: TGTGCCAGCAGCCCCCGGACTAGCGGGAGCTCCTACAATGAGCAGTTCTTC. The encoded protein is CASSPRTSGSSYNEQFF.